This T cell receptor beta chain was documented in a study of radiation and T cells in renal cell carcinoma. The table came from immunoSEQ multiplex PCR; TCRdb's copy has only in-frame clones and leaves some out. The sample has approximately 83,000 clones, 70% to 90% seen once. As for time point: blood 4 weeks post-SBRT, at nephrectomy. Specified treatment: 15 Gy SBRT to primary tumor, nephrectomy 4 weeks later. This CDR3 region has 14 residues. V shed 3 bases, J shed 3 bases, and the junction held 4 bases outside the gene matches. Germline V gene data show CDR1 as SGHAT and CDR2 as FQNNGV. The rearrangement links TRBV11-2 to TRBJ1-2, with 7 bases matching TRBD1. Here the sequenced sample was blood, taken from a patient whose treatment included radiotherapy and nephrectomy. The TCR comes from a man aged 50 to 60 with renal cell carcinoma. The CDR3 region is CASSFSGTDYGYTF. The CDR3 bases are TGTGCCAGCAGCTTCTCGGGGACAGACTATGGCTACACCTTC.